This T cell receptor (beta chain) emerged from a study of T cell changes during pregnancy in multiple sclerosis. In this sample, this clone turned up once. V was trimmed by 6 bases and J by 1 base, leaving 15 bases between them. This CDR3 is 15 amino acids long. Germline V gene sequence: CDR1 MNHEY, CDR2 SVGAGI. Clones were sequenced by immunoSEQ multiplex PCR, and TCRdb holds only the in-frame ones, with some missing. The repertoire consists of 70,000 or so clones, with 80% to 95% occurring once and the leading ten covering less than 0.45%. The sequencing here drew on CD4+ T cells from peripheral blood mononuclear cells, taken before pregnancy. The chain uses TRBV6-5 and TRBJ1-1; D might be TRBD1 (5 bases). This TCR was sampled from a female donor with multiple sclerosis, enrolled in a pregnancy study. Here the CDR3 reads CASSLGWGGNTEAFF. In DNA form, the CDR3 reads TGTGCCAGCAGCCTAGGATGGGGGGGGAACACTGAAGCTTTCTTT.